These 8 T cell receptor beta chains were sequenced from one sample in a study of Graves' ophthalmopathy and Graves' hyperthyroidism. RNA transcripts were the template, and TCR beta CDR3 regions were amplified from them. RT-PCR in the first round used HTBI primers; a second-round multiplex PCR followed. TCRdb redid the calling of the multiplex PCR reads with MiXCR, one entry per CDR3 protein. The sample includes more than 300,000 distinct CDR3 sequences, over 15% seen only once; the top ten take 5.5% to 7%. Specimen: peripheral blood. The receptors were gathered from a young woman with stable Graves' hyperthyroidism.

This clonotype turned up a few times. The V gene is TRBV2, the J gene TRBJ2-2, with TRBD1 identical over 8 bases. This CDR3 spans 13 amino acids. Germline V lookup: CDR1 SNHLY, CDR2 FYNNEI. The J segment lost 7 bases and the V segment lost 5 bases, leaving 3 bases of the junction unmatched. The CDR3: CASSLTGVGELFF. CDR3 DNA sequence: TGTGCCAGCAGTCTGACAGGGGTCGGGGAGCTGTTTTTT.

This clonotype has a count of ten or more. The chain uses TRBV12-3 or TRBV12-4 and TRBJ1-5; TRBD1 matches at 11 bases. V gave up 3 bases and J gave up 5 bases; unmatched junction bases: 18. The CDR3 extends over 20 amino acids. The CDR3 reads CASSFHSGQGVSPNYQPQHF. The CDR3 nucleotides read TGTGCCAGCAGTTTCCATTCGGGACAGGGGGTTTCTCCAAACTATCAGCCCCAGCATTTT.

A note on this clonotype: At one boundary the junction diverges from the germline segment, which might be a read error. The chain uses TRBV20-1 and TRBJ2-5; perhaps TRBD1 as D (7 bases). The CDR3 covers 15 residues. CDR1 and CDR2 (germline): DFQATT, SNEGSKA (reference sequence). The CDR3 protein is CGARQNRGGGETQYF. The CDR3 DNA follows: TGCGGTGCTCGCCAGAACAGGGGTGGAGGGGAGACCCAGTACTTC.

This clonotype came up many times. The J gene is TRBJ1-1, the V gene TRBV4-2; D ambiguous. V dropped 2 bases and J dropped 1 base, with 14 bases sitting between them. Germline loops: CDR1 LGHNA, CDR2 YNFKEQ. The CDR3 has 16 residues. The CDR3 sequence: CASSQRSGEGNTEAFF. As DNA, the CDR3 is TGTGCCAGCAGCCAACGGTCTGGGGAGGGGAACACTGAAGCTTTCTTT.

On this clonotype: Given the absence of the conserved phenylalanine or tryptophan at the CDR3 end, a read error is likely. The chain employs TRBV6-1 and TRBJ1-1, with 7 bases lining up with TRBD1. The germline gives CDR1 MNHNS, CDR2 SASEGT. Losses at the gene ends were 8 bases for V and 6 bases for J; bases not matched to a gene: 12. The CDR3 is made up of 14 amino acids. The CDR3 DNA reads TGTGCCAGCGGATTCTCAGGGGGGGGGCCTGAAGCTTTCTCT. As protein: CASGFSGGGPEAFS.

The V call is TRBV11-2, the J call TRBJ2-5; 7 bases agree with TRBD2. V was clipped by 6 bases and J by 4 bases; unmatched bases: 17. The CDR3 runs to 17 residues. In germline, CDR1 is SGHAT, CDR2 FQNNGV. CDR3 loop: CASSQRVGGLVAETQYF. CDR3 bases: TGTGCCAGCAGTCAAAGGGTCGGCGGACTAGTGGCAGAGACCCAGTACTTC.

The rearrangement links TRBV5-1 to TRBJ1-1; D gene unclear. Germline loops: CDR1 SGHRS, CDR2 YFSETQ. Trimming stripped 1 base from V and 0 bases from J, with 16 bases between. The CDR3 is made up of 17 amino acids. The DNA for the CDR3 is TGCGCCAGCAGCTTGAGAGGGTTGAGGCTTATGAACACTGAAGCTTTCTTT. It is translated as CASSLRGLRLMNTEAFF.

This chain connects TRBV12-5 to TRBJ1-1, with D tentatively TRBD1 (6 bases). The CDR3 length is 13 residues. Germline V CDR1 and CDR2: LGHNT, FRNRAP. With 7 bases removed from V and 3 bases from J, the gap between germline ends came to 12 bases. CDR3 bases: TGTGCTAGTGCCGGGGGCTGGTACACTGAAGCTTTCTTT. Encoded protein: CASAGGWYTEAFF.